This T cell receptor (beta chain) was sequenced during a study of blood T cell repertoires in COVID-19. Study information: Samples came from the United States, Italy and Spain, spanning acute and convalescent COVID-19. PBMCs, B-cell-depleted T cells, or T cells were the source of the cDNA or gDNA that made up the material.

Original handling: The assay estimated nucleated cells by amplifying reference gene primers. Using immunoSEQ multiplex PCR, the repertoire was profiled, and TCRdb retains in-frame clones only, with some absent. The V and J calls and the clone size are those of that table, but D and trimming were determined from the DNA. Of 140,000 or so clones listed, approximately 89% are singletons. The junction had 7 bases not matched to a gene; V was cut back by 1 base and J by 8 bases. The CDR3 spans 15 residues. Germline lookup yields CDR1 LGHDT and CDR2 YNNKEL (reference sequence). The rearrangement uses TRBV3-1 (or the pseudogene TRBV3-2) and TRBJ2-1; 8 bases match TRBD2. Input material: peripheral blood. The TCR originated in a human donor in a cohort sampled during active COVID-19. The CDR3 protein is CASSQGGPGGDEQFF. The DNA of the CDR3 is TGTGCCAGCAGCCAAGGGGGACCGGGAGGGGATGAGCAGTTCTTC.